This T cell receptor beta chain stems from a study of graft-versus-host responses after intestinal transplantation. Stimulators, about 200,000 irradiated and violet-dye-labeled cells, were plated with about 200,000 CFSE-labeled responder cells. Sorting of proliferating CFSE-low CD3+CD4+ and CD3+CD8+ responders took place after the reaction. The study, taken as a whole, reports: GvH clones were identified in recipient marrow, with some first appearing in ileum or blood. When patients had graft-donor T cell macrochimerism, their allografts held high graft-versus-host to host-versus-graft clonal ratios.

Data came from immunoSEQ multiplex PCR; TCRdb stores just in-frame clones and leaves some out. The table lists approximately 9,000 clones, 25% to 30% of them singletons. Trimming pared 5 bases from V and 0 bases from J, leaving 17 bases between. This CDR3 contains 18 residues. In germline, CDR1 is MNHEY, CDR2 SMNVEV (reference sequence). The rearrangement joins TRBV27 to TRBJ2-6; D uncertain. The sequence derives from a human patient who received an intestinal transplant. The material was alloreactive CD4+ T cells from a mixed lymphocyte reaction culture, obtained before intestinal transplant. Subset specified: CFSE-low proliferating T cells sorted from roughly 6-day pre-transplant mixed lymphocyte reaction (GvH or HvG direction). Here the CDR3 reads CASSPIFWAPSGANVLTF. The CDR3 region has the DNA TGTGCCAGCAGTCCAATCTTCTGGGCCCCCTCTGGGGCCAACGTCCTGACTTTC.